What follows are 27 T cell receptor beta chains derived from one specimen sequenced in a study of T cells after yellow fever vaccination. TCRdb fed the 5' RACE reads into MiXCR, producing one record per CDR3 protein. In the table there are about 160,000 distinct CDR3 sequences, approximately 6.8% of which are singletons. The source was CD4+ T cells sorted from PBMCs, collected 5 days after the first yellow fever vaccination. The source of these receptors is a man aged 18 to 29 who received the YFV17D yellow fever vaccine.

This clonotype was recorded many times. This chain links TRBV18 with TRBJ2-1; the D gene is possibly TRBD1 (6 bases). Per germline, CDR1 KGHSH and CDR2 LQKENI. The length of the CDR3 is 15 residues. The V and J ends lost 0 bases and 6 bases respectively, with 12 bases between them. CDR3 nucleotides: TGTGCCAGCTCACCACCGAACAGGGTCGCCAATGAGCAGTTCTTC. Translated: CASSPPNRVANEQFF. The full variable domain, in which reference TRBV18 and TRBJ2-1 provide the parts outside the CDR3, is NAGVMQNPRHLVRRRGQEARLRCSPMKGHSHVYWYRQLPEEGLKFMVYLQKENIIDESGMPKERFSAEFPKEGPSILRIQQVVRGDSAAYFCASSPPNRVANEQFFGPGTRLTVL.

V gene TRBV11-2 combines with J gene TRBJ1-2, with D perhaps TRBD1 (5 bases). This CDR3 is 14 amino acids long. Per germline, CDR1 SGHAT and CDR2 FQNNGV. Trimming left V 4 bases short and J 6 bases short, with 15 bases between. Here the CDR3 DNA reads TGTGCCAGCAGCTCGAGAGGGGTTTTCGATGGCTACACCTTC. Amino acids: CASSSRGVFDGYTF.

This clonotype appeared a few times. Written as DNA, the CDR3 is TGCGCCAGCAGCGGAGGCAGGGGGCGAGGGACTGAAGCTTTCTTT. The encoded protein is CASSGGRGRGTEAFF. The chain joins TRBV5-1 to TRBJ1-1; 8 nucleotides align to TRBD1. V gave up 4 bases and J gave up 5 bases; unmatched junction bases: 10. CDR3 length: 15 residues. Germline V gene data show CDR1 as SGHRS and CDR2 as YFSETQ.

This chain uses TRBV18 with TRBJ2-6; no clear D. Looked up from germline, CDR1 is KGHSH and CDR2 is LQKENI. V was trimmed by 3 bases and J by 0 bases, leaving 15 bases between them. CDR3 size: 18 residues. CDR3 loop: CASSPFGRSISGANVLTF. The DNA for the CDR3 is TGTGCCAGCTCACCCTTTGGCAGGAGTATCTCTGGGGCCAACGTCCTGACTTTC.

This clonotype was seen many times. This sequence joins TRBV10-2 and TRBJ2-1; a weak D match, TRBD2 (5 bases). The CDR3 is made up of 13 amino acids. V lost 6 bases and J lost 4, with 10 bases in between. CDR1 is WSHSY, CDR2 SAAADI, per germline. The CDR3 here is CASRTGMYNEQFF. The CDR3 DNA sequence: TGCGCCAGCAGGACCGGGATGTACAATGAGCAGTTCTTC.

This rearrangement joins TRBV3-1 to TRBJ2-3; tentative D call: TRBD2 (5 bases). The length of the CDR3 is 15 residues. V lost 0 bases and J lost 4, with 11 bases in between. Germline values: CDR1 LGHDT, CDR2 YNNKEL (reference sequence). The CDR3 here is CASSQDGLAADTQYF. DNA of the CDR3: TGTGCCAGCAGCCAAGATGGGCTAGCAGCAGATACGCAGTATTTT.

In its sample, this clonotype was seen many times. The chain joins TRBV4-3 to TRBJ1-2, with 8 bases aligning to TRBD1. Trimming at V came to 4 bases and at J to 2 bases, leaving 6 bases not matched to a gene. This CDR3 contains 15 residues. Germline values: CDR1 LGHNA, CDR2 YSLEER. The CDR3, as DNA: TGCGCCAGCAGCCTGGGACAGGTTGTAAACTATGGCTACACCTTC. This gives the protein CASSLGQVVNYGYTF.

The chain is built from TRBV27 and TRBJ1-6; D remains ambiguous. The CDR3 has 14 amino acids. V lost 7 bases, J lost 1 base, and 8 bases lay in between. Germline CDR1 reads MNHEY; CDR2 reads SMNVEV (reference sequence). CDR3 residues: CASTRTSYNSPLHF. CDR3 sequence (DNA): TGTGCCAGCACGAGGACGTCCTATAATTCACCCCTCCACTTT.

The rearrangement joins TRBV19 to TRBJ2-3; D might be TRBD2 (6 bases). The length of the CDR3 is 14 residues. Looked up from germline, CDR1 is LNHDA and CDR2 is SQIVND (reference sequence). V lost 8 bases and J lost 2, with 14 bases in between. DNA for the CDR3: TGTGCCAGTCGTCCTAGCGTAGACACAGATACGCAGTATTTT. The encoded protein is CASRPSVDTDTQYF.

The V call is TRBV9, the J call TRBJ1-1; 8 positions agree with TRBD1. This CDR3 comprises 15 residues. The V gene end was trimmed by 0 bases and the J gene end by 4 bases; junction bases not matched to a gene: 5. CDR1 SGDLS and CDR2 YYNGEE come from the germline V gene. The CDR3 sequence: CASSVGGTGSTEAFF. CDR3 in DNA: TGTGCCAGCAGCGTAGGGGGGACAGGAAGCACTGAAGCTTTCTTT.

This clonotype was found a few times. The rearrangement links TRBV5-1 to TRBJ1-2; TRBD1 is a possible D gene (5 bases). Germline V gene sequence: CDR1 SGHRS, CDR2 YFSETQ. The CDR3 is 14 amino acids. Trimming stripped 3 bases from V and 6 bases from J, with 15 bases between. The CDR3 is CASSSGTYLNGYTF. The CDR3 nucleotides read TGCGCCAGCAGCTCCGGGACGTACTTGAATGGCTACACCTTC.

Notes on this clonotype: A much larger clone differs by one base, so this may be a read error. V is TRBV7-9 and J is TRBJ2-5; no definite D call. The V end was cut by 1 base, the J end by 6 bases, with 3 bases between. Per the germline V gene, CDR1 is SEHNR and CDR2 is FQNEAQ (reference sequence). The CDR3 contains 11 residues. The DNA of the CDR3 is TGTGCCAGCAGCTTAGAAAAGACCCAGTACTTC. It yields the protein CASSLEKTQYF.

This clonotype has at least ten counts. The chain has TRBV2 and TRBJ2-1; D is unresolved. The CDR3 runs to 14 residues. The V end lost 6 bases, the J end lost 0 bases, and 9 bases lay between the germline ends. Germline CDR1 reads SNHLY; CDR2 reads FYNNEI. The CDR3: CASRAASSYNEQFF. CDR3 nucleotides: TGTGCCAGCAGAGCAGCCTCCTCCTACAATGAGCAGTTCTTC.

The CDR3, as DNA: TGCGCCAGCAGCTTGGTGGGCGTTCAAACTGAAGCTTTCTTT. This encodes CASSLVGVQTEAFF. The chain uses TRBV5-1 and TRBJ1-1, with D unresolved. CDR1 is SGHRS and CDR2 is YFSETQ in the germline V gene. V lost 0 bases and J 5 bases, leaving 11 bases between the germline ends. This CDR3 has 14 amino acids.

Ten or more counts support this clonotype. The chain is built from TRBV24-1 and TRBJ2-3, with D possibly being TRBD1 or TRBD2 (5 bases each). V lost 4 bases to trimming and J lost 4 bases, with 14 bases between them. The CDR3 length is 15 residues. Looked up from germline, CDR1 is KGHDR and CDR2 is SFDVKD. As DNA, the CDR3 is TGTGCCACCAGTGACCCCGGGGCTAGCCCAGATACGCAGTATTTT. This translates into CATSDPGASPDTQYF.

This clonotype was detected ten times or more. The chain carries TRBV7-2 and TRBJ2-1; TRBD1 agrees at 11 bases. The V and J ends lost 6 bases and 4 bases, in that order; junction bases with no gene match: 5. The CDR3 totals 15 residues. The germline V gene encodes CDR1 SGHTA and CDR2 FQGNSA. For the CDR3, the DNA is TGTGCCAGCAGAAAGGACAGGGGGCTTTACAATGAGCAGTTCTTC. This gives the protein CASRKDRGLYNEQFF.

The rearrangement uses TRBV12-5 and TRBJ2-2; 13 bases fit TRBD2. The J segment lost 5 bases and the V segment lost 1 base, leaving 4 bases of the junction unmatched. From germline, CDR1 is LGHNT and CDR2 FRNRAP. The CDR3 sequence is 17 residues long. The CDR3 nucleotides read TGTGCTAGTGGTTTGGCCGGGACTAGCGGGGTTACCGGGGAGCTGTTTTTT. Residues: CASGLAGTSGVTGELFF. The full variable domain, in which reference TRBV12-5 and TRBJ2-2 provide the parts outside the CDR3, is DARVTQTPRHKVTEMGQEVTMRCQPILGHNTVFWYRQTMMQGLELLAYFRNRAPLDDSGMPKDRFSAEMPDATLATLKIQPSEPRDSAVYFCASGLAGTSGVTGELFFGEGSRLTVL.

This clonotype showed up just once. The CDR3: CASSPPDRGRTDTQYF. The CDR3 DNA reads TGTGCCAGCTCACCACCCGACAGGGGAAGGACAGATACGCAGTATTTT. The chain couples TRBV18 to TRBJ2-3; 8 bases fit TRBD1. CDR3 length: 16 amino acids. V was pared by 0 bases and J by 3 bases, with 5 bases of the junction left unmatched. Germline lookup yields CDR1 KGHSH and CDR2 LQKENI. The entire variable domain, with the rest obtained from reference TRBV18 and TRBJ2-3, is as follows: NAGVMQNPRHLVRRRGQEARLRCSPMKGHSHVYWYRQLPEEGLKFMVYLQKENIIDESGMPKERFSAEFPKEGPSILRIQQVVRGDSAAYFCASSPPDRGRTDTQYFGPGTRLTVL.

This clonotype has a count of ten or more. The rearrangement uses TRBV12-3 or TRBV12-4 and TRBJ1-5; weak D call: TRBD1 (6 bases). Trimming shortened V by 7 bases and J by 4 bases, and 14 bases separated the two germline ends. The CDR3 extends over 14 amino acids. The CDR3 DNA sequence: TGTGCCAGCACCCCGGACAGACGGAATCAGCCCCAGCATTTT. Its translation is CASTPDRRNQPQHF.

This clonotype was detected many times. The chain links TRBV5-6 to TRBJ1-3; no definite D call. CDR1 is SGHDT, CDR2 YYEEEE, per germline. The CDR3 is 12 amino acids. V was cut by 6 bases and J by 6 bases, with 10 bases left in between. The CDR3 region is CASTGIENTIYF. In nucleotides, the CDR3 is TGTGCCAGCACTGGCATTGAAAACACCATATATTTT.

This clonotype was counted between two and nine times. The rearrangement uses TRBV5-4 and TRBJ2-3; 10 bases line up with TRBD2. CDR1 and CDR2 from the germline V gene are SGHNT and YYREEE (reference sequence). After removal of 4 bases from V and 3 bases from J, the junction contained 8 bases not matched to a gene. The CDR3 consists of 16 residues. CDR3 sequence reads: CASSSSGGRRTDTQYF. The CDR3 DNA reads as TGTGCCAGCAGCAGTAGCGGGGGGAGGAGAACAGATACGCAGTATTTT.

The rearrangement links TRBV5-4 to TRBJ2-7, with D possibly matching TRBD2 (7 bases). The CDR3 is 15 residues long. Germline V gene data show CDR1 as SGHNT and CDR2 as YYREEE (reference sequence). Trimming stripped 0 bases from V and 3 bases from J, with 13 bases between. In DNA, the CDR3 is TGTGCCAGCAGCTTGGGCGGGGGCCAGAACTACGAGCAGTACGTC. Translating gives CASSLGGGQNYEQYV.

V and J are TRBV5-4 and TRBJ1-1; 8 bases line up with TRBD1. The V gene end was trimmed by 3 bases and the J gene end by 6 bases; junction bases not matched to a gene: 7. CDR3 length: 14 residues. Germline-derived CDR1 and CDR2 are SGHNT and YYREEE (reference sequence). The CDR3, as DNA: TGTGCCAGCAGCTGGACAGACAGGGGCGCTGAAGCTTTCTTT. Protein sequence: CASSWTDRGAEAFF.

This rearrangement joins TRBV5-4 to TRBJ2-7; D possibly corresponds to TRBD1 (6 bases). Trimming removed 1 base from V and 3 bases from J, with 8 bases in between. This CDR3 spans 13 amino acids. CDR1 SGHNT and CDR2 YYREEE come from the germline V gene (reference sequence). CDR3 loop: CASSLWGRYEQYV. Written as DNA, the CDR3 is TGTGCCAGCAGCTTGTGGGGGCGCTACGAGCAGTACGTC.

This clonotype turned up a few times. CDR3 amino acids: CAIGPGETQYF. The DNA of the CDR3 is TGTGCCATAGGCCCTGGGGAGACCCAGTACTTC. The V call is TRBV10-3, the J call TRBJ2-5; D is unresolved. Germline V gives CDR1 ENHRY, CDR2 SYGVKD. There are 11 residues in the CDR3. Trimming left V 9 bases short and J 5 bases short, with 10 bases between.

The chain links TRBV7-2 to TRBJ1-1, with a weak D call TRBD1 (5 bases). Germline CDR1 is SGHTA and CDR2 is FQGNSA. This CDR3 has 15 residues. Trimming took off 1 base at V and 0 bases at J, with 9 bases between the two ends. This CDR3 reads CASSLEGMMNTEAFF. The CDR3 DNA follows: TGTGCCAGCAGCTTAGAGGGGATGATGAACACTGAAGCTTTCTTT.

V and J are TRBV5-5 and TRBJ2-5; 7 bases align to TRBD1. In germline, CDR1 is SGHKS, CDR2 YYEKEE (reference sequence). The trim removed 3 bases at V and 4 bases at J, leaving 9 bases unmatched. The CDR3 spans 15 residues. CDR3 region: CASSYMTGFRETQYF. Written as DNA, the CDR3 is TGTGCCAGCAGCTACATGACAGGGTTTAGAGAGACCCAGTACTTC.